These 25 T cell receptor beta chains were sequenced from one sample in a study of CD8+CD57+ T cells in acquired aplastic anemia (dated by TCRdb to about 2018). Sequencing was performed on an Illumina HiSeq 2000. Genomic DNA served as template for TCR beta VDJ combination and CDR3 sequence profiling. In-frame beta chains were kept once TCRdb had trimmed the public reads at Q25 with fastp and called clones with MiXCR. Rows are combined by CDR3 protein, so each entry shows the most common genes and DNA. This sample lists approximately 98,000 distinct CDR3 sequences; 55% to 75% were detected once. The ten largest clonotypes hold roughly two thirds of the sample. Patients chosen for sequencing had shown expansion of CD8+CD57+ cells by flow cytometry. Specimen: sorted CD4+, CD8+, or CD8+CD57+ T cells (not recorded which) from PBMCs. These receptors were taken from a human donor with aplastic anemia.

The CDR3 nucleotides are TGTGCCAGCAGCGATAACACCGGGGAGCTGTTTTTT. It specifies CASSDNTGELFF. This chain joins TRBV2 and TRBJ2-2; D is uncertain. V lost 6 bases to trimming and J lost 2 bases, with 4 bases between them. CDR3 length: 12 residues. The germline gives CDR1 SNHLY, CDR2 FYNNEI.

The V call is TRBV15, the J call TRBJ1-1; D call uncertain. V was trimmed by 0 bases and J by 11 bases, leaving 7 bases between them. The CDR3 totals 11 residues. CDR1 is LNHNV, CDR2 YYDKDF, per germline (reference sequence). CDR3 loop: CATSRDRKAFF. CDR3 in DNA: TGTGCCACCAGCAGAGACAGGAAGGCTTTCTTT. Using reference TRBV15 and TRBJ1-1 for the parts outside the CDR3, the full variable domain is DAMVIQNPRYQVTQFGKPVTLSCSQTLNHNVMYWYQQKSSQAPKLLFHYYDKDFNNEADTPDNFQSRRPNTSFCFLDIRSPGLGDTAMYLCATSRDRKAFFGQGTRLTVV.

Here the CDR3 DNA reads TGTGCCAGCAGAGAAGACACGGCCTACGAGCAGTACTTC. Translated, it gives CASREDTAYEQYF. The chain is built from TRBV7-9 and TRBJ2-7; unclear D gene. The CDR3 covers 13 residues. The V and J ends lost 6 bases and 2 bases respectively, with 11 bases between them. Germline CDR1 SEHNR, CDR2 FQNEAQ (reference sequence).

In DNA, the CDR3 is TGTGCCATCAGGTCCGAGGGGCAGGATCAAGAGACCCAGTACTTC. This codes for CAIRSEGQDQETQYF. The chain couples TRBV10-3 to TRBJ2-5; either TRBD1 or TRBD2 may supply D (5 bases each). The germline CDR1 and CDR2 sequences are ENHRY and SYGVKD. CDR3 size: 15 residues. Trimming pared 6 bases from V and 2 bases from J, leaving 16 bases between.

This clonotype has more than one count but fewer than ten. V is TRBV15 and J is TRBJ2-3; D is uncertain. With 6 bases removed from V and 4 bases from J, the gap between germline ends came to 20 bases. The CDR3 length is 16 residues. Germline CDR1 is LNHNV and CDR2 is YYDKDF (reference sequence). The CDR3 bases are TGTGCCACCAGTCTCCCCAAAGGGATGGGTGCAGATACGCAGTATTTT. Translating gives CATSLPKGMGADTQYF.

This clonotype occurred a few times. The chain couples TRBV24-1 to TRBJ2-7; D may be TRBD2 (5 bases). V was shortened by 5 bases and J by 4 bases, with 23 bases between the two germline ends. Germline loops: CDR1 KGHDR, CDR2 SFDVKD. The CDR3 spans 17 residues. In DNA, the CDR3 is TGTGCCACCAGTGCCCATCTCAAATCGGGGATCAGGTACGAGCAGTACTTC. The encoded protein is CATSAHLKSGIRYEQYF.

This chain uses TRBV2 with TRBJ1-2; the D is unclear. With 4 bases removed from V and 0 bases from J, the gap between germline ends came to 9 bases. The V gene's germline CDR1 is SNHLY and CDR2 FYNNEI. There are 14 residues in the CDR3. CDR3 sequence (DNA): TGTGCCAGCAGTGTATTACAGACTAACTATGGCTACACCTTC. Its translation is CASSVLQTNYGYTF.

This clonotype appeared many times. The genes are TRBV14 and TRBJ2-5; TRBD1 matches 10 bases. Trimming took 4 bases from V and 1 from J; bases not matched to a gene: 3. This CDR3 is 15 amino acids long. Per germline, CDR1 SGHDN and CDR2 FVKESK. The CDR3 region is CASSRDRGLQETQYF. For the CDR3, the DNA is TGTGCCAGCAGCCGGGACAGGGGACTCCAAGAGACCCAGTACTTC.

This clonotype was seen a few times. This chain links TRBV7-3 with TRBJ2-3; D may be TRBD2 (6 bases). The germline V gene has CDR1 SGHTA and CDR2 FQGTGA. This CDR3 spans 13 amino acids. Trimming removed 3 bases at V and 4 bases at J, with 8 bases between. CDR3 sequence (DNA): TGTGCCAGCAGCTTGGAGGGTGCAGATACGCAGTATTTT. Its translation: CASSLEGADTQYF. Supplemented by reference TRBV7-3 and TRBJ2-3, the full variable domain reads GAGVSQTPSNKVTEKGKYVELRCDPISGHTALYWYRQSLGQGPEFLIYFQGTGAADDSGLPNDRFFAVRPEGSVSTLKIQRTERGDSAVYLCASSLEGADTQYFGPGTRLTVL.

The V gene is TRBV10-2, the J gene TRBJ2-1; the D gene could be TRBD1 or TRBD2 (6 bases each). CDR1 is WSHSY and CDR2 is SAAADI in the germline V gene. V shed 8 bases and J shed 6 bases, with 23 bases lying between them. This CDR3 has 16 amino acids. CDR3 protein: CASQGLGVVEGNEQFF. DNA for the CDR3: TGCGCCAGCCAGGGGTTAGGAGTGGTGGAGGGCAATGAGCAGTTCTTC.

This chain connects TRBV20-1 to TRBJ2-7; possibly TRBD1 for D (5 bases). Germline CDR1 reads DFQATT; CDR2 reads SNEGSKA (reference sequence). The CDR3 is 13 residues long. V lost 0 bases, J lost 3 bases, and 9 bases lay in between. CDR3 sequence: CSARDTTDYEQYF. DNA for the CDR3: TGCAGTGCTAGAGATACGACAGACTACGAGCAGTACTTC.

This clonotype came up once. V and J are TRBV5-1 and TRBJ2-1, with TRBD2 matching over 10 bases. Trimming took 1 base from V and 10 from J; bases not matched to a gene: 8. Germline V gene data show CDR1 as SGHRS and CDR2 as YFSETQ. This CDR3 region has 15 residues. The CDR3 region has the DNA TGCGCCAGCAGCTTGCAAGCGGGGGGGGGACGGGAGCAGTTCTTC. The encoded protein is CASSLQAGGGREQFF.

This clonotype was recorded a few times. This CDR3 is CSARDLGGGGSAKLFF. The CDR3, as DNA: TGCAGTGCTAGAGATCTAGGAGGGGGTGGGTCCGCAAAACTGTTTTTT. The genes are TRBV20-1 and TRBJ1-4; D is possibly TRBD1 (6 bases). Per germline, CDR1 DFQATT and CDR2 SNEGSKA (reference sequence). The CDR3 spans 16 residues. V lost 0 bases, J lost 10 bases, and 21 bases lay in between.

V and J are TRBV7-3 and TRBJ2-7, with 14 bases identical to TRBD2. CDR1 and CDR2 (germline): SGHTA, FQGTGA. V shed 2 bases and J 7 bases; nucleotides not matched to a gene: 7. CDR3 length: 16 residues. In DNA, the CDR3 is TGTGCCAGCAGCTTAGAGGGGACTAGCGGGAGCTGGGAGCAGTACTTC. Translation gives CASSLEGTSGSWEQYF.

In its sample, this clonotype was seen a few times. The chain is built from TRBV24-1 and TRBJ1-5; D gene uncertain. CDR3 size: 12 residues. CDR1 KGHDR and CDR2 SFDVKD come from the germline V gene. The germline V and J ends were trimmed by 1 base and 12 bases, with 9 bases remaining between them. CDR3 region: CATSDFGSDQHF. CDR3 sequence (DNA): TGTGCCACCAGTGATTTCGGTTCCGACCAGCATTTT.

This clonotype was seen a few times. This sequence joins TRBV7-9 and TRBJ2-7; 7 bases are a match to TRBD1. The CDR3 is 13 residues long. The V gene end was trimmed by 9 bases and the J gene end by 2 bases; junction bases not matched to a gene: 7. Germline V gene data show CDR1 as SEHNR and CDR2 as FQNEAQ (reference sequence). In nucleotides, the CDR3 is TGTGCCAGTGGGACAGTCGTACCCTACGAGCAGTACTTC. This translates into CASGTVVPYEQYF.

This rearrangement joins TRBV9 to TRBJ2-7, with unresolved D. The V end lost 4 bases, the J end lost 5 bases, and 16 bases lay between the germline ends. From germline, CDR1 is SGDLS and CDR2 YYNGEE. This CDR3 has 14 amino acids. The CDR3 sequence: CASSPGAPSNEQYF. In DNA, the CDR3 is TGTGCCAGCAGCCCAGGTGCTCCGAGTAACGAGCAGTACTTC.

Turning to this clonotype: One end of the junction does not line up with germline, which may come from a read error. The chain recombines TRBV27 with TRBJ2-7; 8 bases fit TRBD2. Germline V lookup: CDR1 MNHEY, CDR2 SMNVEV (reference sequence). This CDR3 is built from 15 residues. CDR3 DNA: TGTGCCAGCAGTTTAAGGCTAGCGGGTTCCTACGGGCAGTACTTC. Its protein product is CASSLRLAGSYGQYF.

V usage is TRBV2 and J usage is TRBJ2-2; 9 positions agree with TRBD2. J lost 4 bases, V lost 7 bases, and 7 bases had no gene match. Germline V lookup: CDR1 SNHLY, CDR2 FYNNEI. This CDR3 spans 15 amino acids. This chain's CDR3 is CASKSGGIVTGELFF. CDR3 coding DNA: TGTGCCAGCAAGAGCGGGGGGATAGTCACCGGGGAGCTGTTTTTT.

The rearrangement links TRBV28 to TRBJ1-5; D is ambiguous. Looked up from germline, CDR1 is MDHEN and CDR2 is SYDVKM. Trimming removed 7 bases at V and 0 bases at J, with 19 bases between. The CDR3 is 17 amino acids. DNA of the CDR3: TGTGCCAGCATTGCCGGAGGGCTCCTCTATAGCAATCAGCCCCAGCATTTT. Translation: CASIAGGLLYSNQPQHF.

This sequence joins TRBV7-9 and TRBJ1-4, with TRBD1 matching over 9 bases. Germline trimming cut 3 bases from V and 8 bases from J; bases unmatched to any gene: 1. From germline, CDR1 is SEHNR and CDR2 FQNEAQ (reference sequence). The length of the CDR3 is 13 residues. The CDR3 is CASSFGTGEKLFF. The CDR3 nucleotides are TGTGCCAGCAGCTTTGGGACAGGGGAAAAACTGTTTTTT.

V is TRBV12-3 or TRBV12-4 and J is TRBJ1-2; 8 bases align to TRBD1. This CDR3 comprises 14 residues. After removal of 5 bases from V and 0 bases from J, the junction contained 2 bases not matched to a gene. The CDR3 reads CASSPGQANYGYTF. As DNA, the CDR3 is TGTGCCAGCAGTCCGGGACAGGCTAACTATGGCTACACCTTC.

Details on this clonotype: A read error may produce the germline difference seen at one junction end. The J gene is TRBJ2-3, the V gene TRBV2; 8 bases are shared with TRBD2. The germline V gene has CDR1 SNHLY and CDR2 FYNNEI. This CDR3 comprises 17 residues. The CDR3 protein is CASSEGARGAGADTQYF. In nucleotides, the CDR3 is TGTGCCAGCAGTGAAGGGGCGCGGGGGGCCGGGGCAGATACGCAGTATTTC.

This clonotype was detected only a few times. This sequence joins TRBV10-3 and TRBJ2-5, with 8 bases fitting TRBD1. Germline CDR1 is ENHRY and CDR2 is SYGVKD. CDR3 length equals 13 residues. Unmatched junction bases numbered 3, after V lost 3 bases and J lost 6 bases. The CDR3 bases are TGTGCCATCAGTGACGGACAGGGTCAGACCCAGTACTTC. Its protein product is CAISDGQGQTQYF.

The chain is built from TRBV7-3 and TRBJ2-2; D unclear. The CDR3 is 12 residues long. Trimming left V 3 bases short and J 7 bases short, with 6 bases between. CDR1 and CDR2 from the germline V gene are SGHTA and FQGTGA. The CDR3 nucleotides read TGTGCCAGCAGCTTGTGGCGCGGGGAGCTGTTTTTT. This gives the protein CASSLWRGELFF.